The 9 T cell receptor beta chains presented below share a single source sample, sequenced in a study of radiotherapy plus CTLA-4 blockade in lung cancer. Generated by immunoSEQ multiplex PCR, the TCRdb table keeps only in-frame clones and is missing some. Here the sample spans tens of thousands of clones, roughly 86% being singletons. Here the sequenced sample was peripheral blood, taken from a patient treated with radiotherapy plus ipilimumab. The receptors originated from a human donor with non-small cell lung cancer that progressed on radiotherapy plus ipilimumab.

This clone has only a few counts. The chain is built from TRBV5-8 and TRBJ1-2, with D uncertain. Per germline, CDR1 SGHTS and CDR2 YDEGEE. This CDR3 comprises 14 residues. Trimming removed 0 bases from V and 4 bases from J, with 10 bases in between. Written as DNA, the CDR3 is TGTGCCAGCAGCTTGGGTCGCGGCACCTATGGCTACACCTTC. It yields the protein CASSLGRGTYGYTF.

V is TRBV19 and J is TRBJ2-2; 11 nucleotides agree with TRBD1. J was trimmed by 7 bases and V by 4 bases; bases with no gene match: 17. CDR1 and CDR2 (germline): LNHDA, SQIVND (reference sequence). The CDR3 covers 19 residues. In DNA form, the CDR3 reads TGTGCCAGTAGTACCCGGACAGGGGGCCCTAGGAGAGGGGACGGGGAGCTGTTTTTT. This sequence encodes CASSTRTGGPRRGDGELFF.

Regarding this clone: A read error may account for a junction end that differs from germline. This chain joins TRBV4-1 and TRBJ2-7; 7 bases line up with TRBD1. Germline values: CDR1 MGHRA, CDR2 YSYEKL. There are 15 residues in the CDR3. The DNA of the CDR3 is TGTGCCAGCAGCCAAGTTGGGACAGTAGCCTACGAGCAGTACTTC. Translated, it gives CASSQVGTVAYEQYF.

The rearrangement joins TRBV2 to TRBJ2-1, with 9 positions matching TRBD2. V was clipped by 6 bases and J by 5 bases; unmatched bases: 8. The CDR3 spans 15 residues. From germline, CDR1 is SNHLY and CDR2 FYNNEI. The CDR3 loop reads CASRIAGGAHNEQFF. Written as DNA, the CDR3 is TGTGCCAGCAGGATCGCGGGGGGGGCACACAATGAGCAGTTCTTC.

The chain employs TRBV10-3 and TRBJ1-2; 8 bases are shared with TRBD1. Germline V gene sequence: CDR1 ENHRY, CDR2 SYGVKD. The CDR3 is 16 amino acids. The V gene end was trimmed by 3 bases and the J gene end by 6 bases; junction bases not matched to a gene: 12. CDR3 amino acids: CAISDGPQGAGNGYTF. In DNA, the CDR3 is TGTGCCATCAGTGACGGGCCTCAGGGGGCCGGGAATGGCTACACCTTC.

V is TRBV5-1 and J is TRBJ2-2; D uncertain. CDR1 and CDR2 from the germline V gene are SGHRS and YFSETQ. This CDR3 region has 15 residues. Trimming pared 0 bases from V and 5 bases from J, leaving 11 bases between. For the CDR3, the DNA is TGCGCCAGCAGCTTGGTCGGACCGGATACCGGGGAGCTGTTTTTT. It specifies CASSLVGPDTGELFF.

The V gene is TRBV4-3, the J gene TRBJ2-2; possible D gene TRBD2, 5 bases. Germline V CDR1 and CDR2: LGHNA, YSLEER. Between the trimmed V and J ends, which lost 0 bases and 2 bases, there was a span of 13 bases. The length of the CDR3 is 17 residues. The CDR3 DNA follows: TGCGCCAGCAGCCAAGATGGCACGGGATTTAACACCGGGGAGCTGTTTTTT. Residues: CASSQDGTGFNTGELFF.

The chain uses TRBV7-2 and TRBJ2-5; 7 positions agree with TRBD1. Germline V gives CDR1 SGHTA, CDR2 FQGNSA. With V trimmed by 5 bases and J by 4 bases, 7 bases remained unmatched. This CDR3 is built from 14 residues. CDR3 protein: CASSQTGWRETQYF. The CDR3 nucleotides are TGTGCCAGCAGCCAGACAGGGTGGAGAGAGACCCAGTACTTC.

This clone has just one count. The rearrangement joins TRBV7-2 to TRBJ1-3; D remains unclear. Germline CDR1 reads SGHTA; CDR2 reads FQGNSA. Deletions cut 4 bases from V and 0 bases from J, with 13 bases between. The CDR3 covers 16 residues. The CDR3 here is CASSSSTPSSGNTIYF. DNA for the CDR3: TGTGCCAGCAGCTCATCGACTCCCAGCTCTGGAAACACCATATATTTT.